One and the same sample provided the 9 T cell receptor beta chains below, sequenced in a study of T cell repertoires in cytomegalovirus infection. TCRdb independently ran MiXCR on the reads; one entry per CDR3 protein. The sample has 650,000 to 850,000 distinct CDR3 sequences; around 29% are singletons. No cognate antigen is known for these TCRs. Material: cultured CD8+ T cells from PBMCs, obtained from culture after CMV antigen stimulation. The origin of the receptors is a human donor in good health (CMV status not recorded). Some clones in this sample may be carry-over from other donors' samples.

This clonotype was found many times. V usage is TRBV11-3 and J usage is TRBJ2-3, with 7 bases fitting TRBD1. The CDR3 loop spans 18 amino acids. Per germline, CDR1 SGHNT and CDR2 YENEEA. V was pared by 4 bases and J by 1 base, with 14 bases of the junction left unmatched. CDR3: CASSYSGGVGVGTDTQYF. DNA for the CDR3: TGTGCCAGCAGCTATTCAGGGGGAGTGGGGGTCGGCACAGATACGCAGTATTTT.

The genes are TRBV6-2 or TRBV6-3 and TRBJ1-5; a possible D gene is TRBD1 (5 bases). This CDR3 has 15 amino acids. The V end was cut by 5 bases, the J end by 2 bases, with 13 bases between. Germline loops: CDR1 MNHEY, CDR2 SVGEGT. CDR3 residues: CASSELGEGNQPQHF. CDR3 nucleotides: TGTGCCAGCAGTGAACTGGGGGAAGGCAATCAGCCCCAGCATTTT.

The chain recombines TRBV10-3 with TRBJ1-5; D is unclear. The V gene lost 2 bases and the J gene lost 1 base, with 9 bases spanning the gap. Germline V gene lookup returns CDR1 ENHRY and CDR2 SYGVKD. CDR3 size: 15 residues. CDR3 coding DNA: TGTGCCATCAGTGAGCCGGAAGGGAGCAATCAGCCCCAGCATTTT. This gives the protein CAISEPEGSNQPQHF.

CDR3 in amino acids: CASSDTGTFLGYTF. CDR3 DNA: TGTGCCAGCAGCGACACTGGGACATTTCTTGGCTACACCTTC. The chain carries TRBV9 and TRBJ1-2, with D possibly TRBD1 on 6 matching bases. V dropped 3 bases and J dropped 7 bases, with 16 bases sitting between them. CDR3 length equals 14 residues. Germline lookup yields CDR1 SGDLS and CDR2 YYNGEE. Complete variable domain (other parts from reference TRBV9 and TRBJ1-2): DSGVTQTPKHLITATGQRVTLRCSPRSGDLSVYWYQQSLDQGLQFLIQYYNGEERAKGNILERFSAQQFPDLHSELNLSSLELGDSALYFCASSDTGTFLGYTFGSGTRLTVV.

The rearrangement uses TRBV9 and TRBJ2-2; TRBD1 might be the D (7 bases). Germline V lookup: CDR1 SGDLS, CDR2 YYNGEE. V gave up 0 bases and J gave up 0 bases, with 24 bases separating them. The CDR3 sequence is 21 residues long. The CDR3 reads CASSVVQGGPLQTPNTGELFF. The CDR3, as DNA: TGTGCCAGCAGCGTAGTGCAGGGGGGCCCGTTACAGACTCCGAACACCGGGGAGCTGTTTTTT.

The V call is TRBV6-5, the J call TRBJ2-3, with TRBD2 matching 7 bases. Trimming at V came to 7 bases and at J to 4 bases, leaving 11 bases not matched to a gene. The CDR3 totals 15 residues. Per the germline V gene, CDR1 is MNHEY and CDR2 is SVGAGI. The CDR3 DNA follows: TGTGCCAGCACCCGCGGGGAGGGGAAGGCAGATACGCAGTATTTT. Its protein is CASTRGEGKADTQYF.

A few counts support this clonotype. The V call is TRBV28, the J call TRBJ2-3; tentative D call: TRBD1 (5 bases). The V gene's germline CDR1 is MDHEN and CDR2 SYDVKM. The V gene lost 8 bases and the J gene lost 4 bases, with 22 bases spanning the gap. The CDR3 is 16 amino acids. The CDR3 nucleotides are TGTGCCAGCTCGCATTTTTTAGGGGAAGATGCAGATACGCAGTATTTT. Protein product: CASSHFLGEDADTQYF. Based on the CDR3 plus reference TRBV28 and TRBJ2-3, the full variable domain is DVKVTQSSRYLVKRTGEKVFLECVQDMDHENMFWYRQDPGLGLRLIYFSYDVKMKEKGDIPEGYSVSREKKERFSLILESASTNQTSMYLCASSHFLGEDADTQYFGPGTRLTVL.

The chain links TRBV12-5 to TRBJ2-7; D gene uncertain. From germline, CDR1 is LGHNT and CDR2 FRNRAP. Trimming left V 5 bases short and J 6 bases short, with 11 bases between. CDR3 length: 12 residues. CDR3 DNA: TGTGCTAGTGGTGTAGGGTTGAGCGAGCAGTACTTC. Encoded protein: CASGVGLSEQYF.

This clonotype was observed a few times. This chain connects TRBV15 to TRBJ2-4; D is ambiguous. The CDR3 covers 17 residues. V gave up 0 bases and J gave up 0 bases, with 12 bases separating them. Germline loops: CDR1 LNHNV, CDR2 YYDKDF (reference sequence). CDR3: CATSRELGVLAKNIQYF. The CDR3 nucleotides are TGTGCCACCAGCAGAGAATTAGGAGTTCTAGCCAAAAACATTCAGTACTTC.